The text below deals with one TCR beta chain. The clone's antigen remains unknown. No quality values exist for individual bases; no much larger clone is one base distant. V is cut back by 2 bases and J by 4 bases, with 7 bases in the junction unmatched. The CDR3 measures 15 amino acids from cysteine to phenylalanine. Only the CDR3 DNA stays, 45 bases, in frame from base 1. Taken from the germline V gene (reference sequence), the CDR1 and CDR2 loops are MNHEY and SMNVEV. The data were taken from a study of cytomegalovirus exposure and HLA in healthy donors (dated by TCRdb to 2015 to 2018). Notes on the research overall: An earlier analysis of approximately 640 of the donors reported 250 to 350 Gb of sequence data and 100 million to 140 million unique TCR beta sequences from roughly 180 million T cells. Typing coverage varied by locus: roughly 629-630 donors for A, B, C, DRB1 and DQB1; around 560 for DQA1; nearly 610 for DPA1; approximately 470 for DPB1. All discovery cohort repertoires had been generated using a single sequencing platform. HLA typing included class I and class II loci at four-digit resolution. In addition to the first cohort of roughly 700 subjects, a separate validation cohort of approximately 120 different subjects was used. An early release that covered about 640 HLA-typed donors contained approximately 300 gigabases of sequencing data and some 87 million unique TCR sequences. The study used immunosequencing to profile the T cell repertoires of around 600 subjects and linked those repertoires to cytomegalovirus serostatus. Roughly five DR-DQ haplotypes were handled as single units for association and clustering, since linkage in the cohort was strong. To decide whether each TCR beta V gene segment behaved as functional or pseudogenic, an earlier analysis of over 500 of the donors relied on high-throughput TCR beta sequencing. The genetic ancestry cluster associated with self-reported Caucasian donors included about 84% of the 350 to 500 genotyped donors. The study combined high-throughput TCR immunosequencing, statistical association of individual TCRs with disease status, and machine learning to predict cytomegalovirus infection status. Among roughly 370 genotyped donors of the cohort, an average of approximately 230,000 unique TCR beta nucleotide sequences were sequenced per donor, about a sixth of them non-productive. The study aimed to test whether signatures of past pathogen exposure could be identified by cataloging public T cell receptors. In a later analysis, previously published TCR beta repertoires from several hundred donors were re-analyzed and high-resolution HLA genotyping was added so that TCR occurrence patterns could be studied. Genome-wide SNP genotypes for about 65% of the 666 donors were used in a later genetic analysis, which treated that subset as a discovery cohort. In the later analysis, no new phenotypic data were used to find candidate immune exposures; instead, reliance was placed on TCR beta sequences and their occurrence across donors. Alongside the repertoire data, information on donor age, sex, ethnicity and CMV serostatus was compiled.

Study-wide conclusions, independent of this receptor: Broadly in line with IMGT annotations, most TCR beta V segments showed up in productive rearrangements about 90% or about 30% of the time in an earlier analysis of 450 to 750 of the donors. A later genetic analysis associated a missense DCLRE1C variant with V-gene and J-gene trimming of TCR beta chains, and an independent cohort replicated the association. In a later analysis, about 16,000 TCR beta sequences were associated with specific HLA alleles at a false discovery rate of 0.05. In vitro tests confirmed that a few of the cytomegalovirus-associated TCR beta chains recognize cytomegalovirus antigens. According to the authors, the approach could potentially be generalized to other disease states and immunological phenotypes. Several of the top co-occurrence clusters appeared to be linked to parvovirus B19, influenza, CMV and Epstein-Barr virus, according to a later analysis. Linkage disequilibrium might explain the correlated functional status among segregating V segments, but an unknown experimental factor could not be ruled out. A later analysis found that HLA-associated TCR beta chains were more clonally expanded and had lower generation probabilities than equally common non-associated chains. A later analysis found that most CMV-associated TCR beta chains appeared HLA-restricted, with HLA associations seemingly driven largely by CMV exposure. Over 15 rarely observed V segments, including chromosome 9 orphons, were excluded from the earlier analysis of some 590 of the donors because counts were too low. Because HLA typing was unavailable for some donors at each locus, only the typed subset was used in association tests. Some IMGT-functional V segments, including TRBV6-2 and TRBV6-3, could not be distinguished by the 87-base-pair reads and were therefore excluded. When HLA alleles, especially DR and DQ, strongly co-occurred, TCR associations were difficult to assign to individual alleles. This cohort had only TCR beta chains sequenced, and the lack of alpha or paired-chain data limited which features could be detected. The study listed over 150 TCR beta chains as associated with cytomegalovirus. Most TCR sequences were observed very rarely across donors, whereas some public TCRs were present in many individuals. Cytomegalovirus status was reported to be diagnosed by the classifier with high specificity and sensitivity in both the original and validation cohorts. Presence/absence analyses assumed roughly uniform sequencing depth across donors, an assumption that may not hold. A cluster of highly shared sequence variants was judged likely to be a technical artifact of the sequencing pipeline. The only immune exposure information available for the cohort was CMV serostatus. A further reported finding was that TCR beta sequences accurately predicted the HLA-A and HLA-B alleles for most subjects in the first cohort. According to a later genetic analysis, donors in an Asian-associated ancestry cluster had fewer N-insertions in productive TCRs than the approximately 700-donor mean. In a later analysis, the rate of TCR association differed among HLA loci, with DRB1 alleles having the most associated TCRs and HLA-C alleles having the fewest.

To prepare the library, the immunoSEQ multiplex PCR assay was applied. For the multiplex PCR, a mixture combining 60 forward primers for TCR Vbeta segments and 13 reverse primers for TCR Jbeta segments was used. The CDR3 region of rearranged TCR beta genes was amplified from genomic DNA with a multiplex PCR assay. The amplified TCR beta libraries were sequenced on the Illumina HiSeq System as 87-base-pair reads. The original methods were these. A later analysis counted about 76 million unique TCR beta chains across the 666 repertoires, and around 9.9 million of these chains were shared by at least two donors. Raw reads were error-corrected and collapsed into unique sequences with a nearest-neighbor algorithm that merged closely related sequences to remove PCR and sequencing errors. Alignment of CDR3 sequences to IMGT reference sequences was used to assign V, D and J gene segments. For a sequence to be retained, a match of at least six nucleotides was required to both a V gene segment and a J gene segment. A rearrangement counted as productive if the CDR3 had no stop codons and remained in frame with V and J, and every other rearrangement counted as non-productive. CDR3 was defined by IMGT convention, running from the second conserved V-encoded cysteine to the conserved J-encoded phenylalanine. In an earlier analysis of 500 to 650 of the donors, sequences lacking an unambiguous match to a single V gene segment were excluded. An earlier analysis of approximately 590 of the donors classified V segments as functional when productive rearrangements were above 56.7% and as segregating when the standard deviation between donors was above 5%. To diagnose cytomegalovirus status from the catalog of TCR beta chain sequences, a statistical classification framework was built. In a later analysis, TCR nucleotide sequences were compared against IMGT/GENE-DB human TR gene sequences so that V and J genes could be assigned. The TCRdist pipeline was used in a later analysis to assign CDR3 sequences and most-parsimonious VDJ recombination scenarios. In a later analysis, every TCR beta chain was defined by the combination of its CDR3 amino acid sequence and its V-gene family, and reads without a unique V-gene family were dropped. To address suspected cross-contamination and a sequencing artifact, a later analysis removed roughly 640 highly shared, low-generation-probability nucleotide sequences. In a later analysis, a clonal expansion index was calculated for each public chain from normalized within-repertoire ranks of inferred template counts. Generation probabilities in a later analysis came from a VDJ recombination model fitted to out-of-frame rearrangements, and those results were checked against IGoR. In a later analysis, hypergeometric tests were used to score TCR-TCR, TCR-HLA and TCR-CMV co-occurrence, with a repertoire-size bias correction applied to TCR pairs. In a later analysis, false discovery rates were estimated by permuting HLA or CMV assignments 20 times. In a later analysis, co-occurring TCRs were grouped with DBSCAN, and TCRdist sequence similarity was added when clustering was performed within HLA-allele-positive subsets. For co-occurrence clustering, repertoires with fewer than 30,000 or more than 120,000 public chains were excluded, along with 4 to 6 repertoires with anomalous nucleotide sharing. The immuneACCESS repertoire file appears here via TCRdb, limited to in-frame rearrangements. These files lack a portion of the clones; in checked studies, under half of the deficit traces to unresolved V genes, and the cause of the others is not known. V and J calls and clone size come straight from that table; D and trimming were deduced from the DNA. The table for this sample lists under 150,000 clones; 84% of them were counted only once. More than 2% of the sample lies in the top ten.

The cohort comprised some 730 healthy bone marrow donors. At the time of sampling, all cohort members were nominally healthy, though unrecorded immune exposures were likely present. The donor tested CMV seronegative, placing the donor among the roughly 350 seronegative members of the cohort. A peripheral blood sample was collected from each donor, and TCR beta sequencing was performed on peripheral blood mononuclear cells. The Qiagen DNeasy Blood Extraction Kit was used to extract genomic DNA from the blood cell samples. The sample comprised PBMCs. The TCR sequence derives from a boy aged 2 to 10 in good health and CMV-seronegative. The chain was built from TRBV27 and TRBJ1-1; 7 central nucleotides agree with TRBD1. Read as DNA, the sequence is TGTGCCAGCAGTTTACGGGACAGTCAGCGCACTGAAGCTTTCTTT. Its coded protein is CASSLRDSQRTEAFF.